The 8 T cell receptor beta chains in this list originate from one sample, sequenced in a study of T cells in Graves' hyperthyroidism and ophthalmopathy. Amplification yielded TCR beta CDR3 regions, with RNA transcripts as the source. First-round RT-PCR of the TCR CDR3 relied on the HTBI primer set. TCRdb re-called the multiplex PCR reads through MiXCR, storing one row per CDR3 protein. The sample holds 200,000 to 250,000 distinct CDR3 sequences; around 26% are singletons and the top ten take around 32%. The sample comprised blood. The receptors come from a woman in her 40s with Graves' ophthalmopathy.

By share, this clonotype counts as medium-sized. DNA of the CDR3: TGTGCCAGCACCCCGAGGGACAGTGACACCGGGGAGCTGTTTTTT. Protein sequence: CASTPRDSDTGELFF. V is TRBV6-5 and J is TRBJ2-2, with TRBD1 matching 7 bases. The CDR3 has 15 amino acids. V gave up 7 bases and J gave up 3 bases; unmatched junction bases: 8. The germline V gene has CDR1 MNHEY and CDR2 SVGAGI.

This sequence joins TRBV28 and TRBJ2-5, with 10 bases fitting TRBD1. This CDR3 comprises 16 residues. The V and J ends lost 2 bases and 4 bases, in that order; junction bases with no gene match: 7. Per germline, CDR1 MDHEN and CDR2 SYDVKM. The DNA of the CDR3 is TGTGCCAGCAGTTTACCTCGACAGGGGGCGGGAGAGACCCAGTACTTC. It is translated as CASSLPRQGAGETQYF.

CDR3 residues: CASSAQGSGGGYTF. In DNA form, the CDR3 reads TGTGCCAGCAGTGCACAGGGGTCGGGTGGCGGCTACACCTTC. The gene calls are TRBV28 and TRBJ1-2, with TRBD1 matching over 7 bases. J was trimmed by 8 bases and V by 5 bases; bases with no gene match: 11. The CDR3 totals 14 residues. Germline V gene lookup returns CDR1 MDHEN and CDR2 SYDVKM.

This clonotype was found many times. The V gene is TRBV19, the J gene TRBJ1-2, with 9 nucleotides matching TRBD1. In germline, CDR1 is LNHDA, CDR2 SQIVND (reference sequence). CDR3 length equals 17 residues. Germline trimming cut 4 bases from V and 2 bases from J; bases unmatched to any gene: 11. The CDR3 nucleotides read TGTGCCAGTAGTACCCTCGGCGACAGGGGGATAAACTATGGCTACACCTTC. This encodes CASSTLGDRGINYGYTF.

In this sample, this clonotype turned up many times. This chain's CDR3 is CASKRSGGAGELFF. The CDR3 coding sequence is TGTGCCAGCAAGCGGAGTGGAGGAGCCGGGGAGCTGTTTTTT. The rearrangement uses TRBV12-3 or TRBV12-4 and TRBJ2-2, with D perhaps matching TRBD2 (5 bases). The CDR3 consists of 14 residues. V shed 7 bases and J shed 6 bases, with 15 bases lying between them.

In its sample, this clonotype was seen many times. The J gene is TRBJ1-5, the V gene TRBV6-5; D is unresolved. Germline values: CDR1 MNHEY, CDR2 SVGAGI. This CDR3 comprises 13 residues. Between the trimmed V and J ends, which lost 6 bases and 0 bases, there was a span of 6 bases. The CDR3 coding sequence is TGTGCCAGCAGCTTCGATAGCAATCAGCCCCAGCATTTT. Translated: CASSFDSNQPQHF.

The chain links TRBV6-5 to TRBJ2-5, with D hard to call. Germline V lookup: CDR1 MNHEY, CDR2 SVGAGI. The CDR3 covers 12 residues. V was cut by 3 bases and J by 2 bases, with 4 bases left in between. The CDR3 sequence is CASSYEQETQYF. CDR3 nucleotides: TGTGCCAGCAGTTATGAACAAGAGACCCAGTACTTC.

This clonotype was seen ten or more times. The chain has TRBV12-3 or TRBV12-4 and TRBJ2-2; 13 bases are a match to TRBD2. V gave up 3 bases and J gave up 5 bases; unmatched junction bases: 9. The CDR3 length is 18 residues. The CDR3 bases are TGTGCCAGCAGTTTCGTCGGACTAGCGGGAGTCGGGACCGGGGAGCTGTTTTTT. This sequence encodes CASSFVGLAGVGTGELFF.